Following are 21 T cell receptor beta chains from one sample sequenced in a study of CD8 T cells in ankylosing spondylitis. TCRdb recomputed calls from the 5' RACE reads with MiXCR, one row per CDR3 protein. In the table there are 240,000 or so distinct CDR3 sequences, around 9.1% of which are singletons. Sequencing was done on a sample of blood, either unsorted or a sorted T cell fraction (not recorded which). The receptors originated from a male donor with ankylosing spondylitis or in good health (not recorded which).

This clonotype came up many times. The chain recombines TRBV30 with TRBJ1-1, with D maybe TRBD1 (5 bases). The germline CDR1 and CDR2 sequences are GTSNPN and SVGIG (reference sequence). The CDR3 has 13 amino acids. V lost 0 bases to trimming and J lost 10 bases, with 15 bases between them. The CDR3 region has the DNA TGTGCCTGGAGTGTACGGCAGGGAGTTGGAGCTTTCTTT. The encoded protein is CAWSVRQGVGAFF.

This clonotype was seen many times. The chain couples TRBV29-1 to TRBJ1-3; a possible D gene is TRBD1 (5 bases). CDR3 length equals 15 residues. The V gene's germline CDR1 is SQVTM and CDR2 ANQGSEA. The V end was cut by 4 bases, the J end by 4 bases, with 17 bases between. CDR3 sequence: CSVGRDPAPGNTIYF. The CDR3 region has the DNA TGCAGCGTTGGCCGGGACCCCGCTCCAGGAAACACCATATATTTT.

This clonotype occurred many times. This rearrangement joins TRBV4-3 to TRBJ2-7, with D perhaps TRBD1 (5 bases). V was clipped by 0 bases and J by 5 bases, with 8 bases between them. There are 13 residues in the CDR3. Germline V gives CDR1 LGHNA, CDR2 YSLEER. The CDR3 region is CASSQEAGNEQYF. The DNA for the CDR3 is TGCGCCAGCAGCCAAGAAGCAGGGAACGAGCAGTACTTC.

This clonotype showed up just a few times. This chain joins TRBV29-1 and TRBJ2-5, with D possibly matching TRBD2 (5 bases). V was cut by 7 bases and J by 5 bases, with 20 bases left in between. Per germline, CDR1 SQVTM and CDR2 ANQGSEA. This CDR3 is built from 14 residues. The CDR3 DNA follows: TGCAGCGGATATCGGGATGTAGCAGAGGAGACCCAGTACTTC. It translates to CSGYRDVAEETQYF.

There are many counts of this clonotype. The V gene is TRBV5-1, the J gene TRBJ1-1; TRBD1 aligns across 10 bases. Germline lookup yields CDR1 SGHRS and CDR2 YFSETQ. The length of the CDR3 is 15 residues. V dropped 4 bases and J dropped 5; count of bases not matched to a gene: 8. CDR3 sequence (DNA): TGCGCCAGCAGCGCGGCCGGGACAGGGGAAACTGAAGCTTTCTTT. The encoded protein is CASSAAGTGETEAFF.

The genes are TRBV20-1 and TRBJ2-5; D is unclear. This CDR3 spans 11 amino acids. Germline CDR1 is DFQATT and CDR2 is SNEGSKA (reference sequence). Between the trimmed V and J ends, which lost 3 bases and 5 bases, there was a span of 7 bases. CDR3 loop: CSASIPETQYF. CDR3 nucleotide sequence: TGCAGTGCTAGCATCCCCGAGACCCAGTACTTC.

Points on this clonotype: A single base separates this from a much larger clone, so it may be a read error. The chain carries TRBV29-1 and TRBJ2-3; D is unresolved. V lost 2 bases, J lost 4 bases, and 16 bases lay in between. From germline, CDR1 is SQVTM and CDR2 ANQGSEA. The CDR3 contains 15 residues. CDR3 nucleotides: TGCAGCGTTGAATCCGGAGACAAGGTACCAGATACGCAGTATTTT. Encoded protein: CSVESGDKVPDTQYF.

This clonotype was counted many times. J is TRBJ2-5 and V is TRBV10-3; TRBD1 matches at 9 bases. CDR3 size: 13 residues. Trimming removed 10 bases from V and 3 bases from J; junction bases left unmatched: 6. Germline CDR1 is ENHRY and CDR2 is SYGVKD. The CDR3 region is CATQGATEETQYF. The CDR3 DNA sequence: TGTGCCACACAGGGGGCAACGGAAGAGACCCAGTACTTC.

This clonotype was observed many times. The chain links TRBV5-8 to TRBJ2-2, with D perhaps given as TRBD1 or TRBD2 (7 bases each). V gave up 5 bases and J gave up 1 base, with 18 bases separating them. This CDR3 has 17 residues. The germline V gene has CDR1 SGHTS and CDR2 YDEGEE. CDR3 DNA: TGTGCCAGCAGGCTGGCAGGGGGGGTAATGAACACCGGGGAGCTGTTTTTT. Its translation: CASRLAGGVMNTGELFF.

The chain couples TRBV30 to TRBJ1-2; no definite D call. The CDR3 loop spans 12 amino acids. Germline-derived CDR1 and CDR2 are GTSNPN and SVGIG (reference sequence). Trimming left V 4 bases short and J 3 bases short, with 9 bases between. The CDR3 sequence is CAWIWSDYGYTF. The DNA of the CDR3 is TGTGCCTGGATTTGGTCAGACTATGGCTACACCTTC.

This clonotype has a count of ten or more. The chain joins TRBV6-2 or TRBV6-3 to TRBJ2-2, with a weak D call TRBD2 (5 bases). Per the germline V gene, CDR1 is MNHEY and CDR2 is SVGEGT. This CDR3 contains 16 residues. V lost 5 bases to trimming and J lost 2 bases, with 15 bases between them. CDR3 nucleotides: TGTGCCAGCAGTAAGAGGACTTCTTTAAACACCGGGGAGCTGTTTTTT. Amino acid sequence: CASSKRTSLNTGELFF.

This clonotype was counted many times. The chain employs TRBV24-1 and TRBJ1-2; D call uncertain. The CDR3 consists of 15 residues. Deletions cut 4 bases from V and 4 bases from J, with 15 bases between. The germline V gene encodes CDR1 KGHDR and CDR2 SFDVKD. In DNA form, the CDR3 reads TGTGCCACCAGTGAAGGGTCCGGGAGAATCTATGGCTACACCTTC. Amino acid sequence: CATSEGSGRIYGYTF.

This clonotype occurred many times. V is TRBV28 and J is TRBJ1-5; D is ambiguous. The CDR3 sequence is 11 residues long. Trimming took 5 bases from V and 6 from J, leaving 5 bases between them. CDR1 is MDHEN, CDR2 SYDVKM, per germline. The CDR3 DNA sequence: TGTGCCAGCAGTCGGGTTCAGCCCCAGCATTTT. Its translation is CASSRVQPQHF.

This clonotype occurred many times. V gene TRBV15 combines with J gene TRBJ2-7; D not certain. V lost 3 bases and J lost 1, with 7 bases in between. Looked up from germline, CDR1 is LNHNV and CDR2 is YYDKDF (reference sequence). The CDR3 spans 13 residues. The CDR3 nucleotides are TGTGCCACCAGCAGGGACCCATCCTACGAGCAGTACTTC. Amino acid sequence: CATSRDPSYEQYF.

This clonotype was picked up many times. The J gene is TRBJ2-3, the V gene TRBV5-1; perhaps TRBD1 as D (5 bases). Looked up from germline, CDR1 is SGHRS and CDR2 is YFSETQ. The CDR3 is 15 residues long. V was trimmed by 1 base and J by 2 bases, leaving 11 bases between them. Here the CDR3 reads CASSLQQGDTDTQYF. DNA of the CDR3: TGCGCCAGCAGCTTGCAGCAGGGTGACACAGATACGCAGTATTTT.

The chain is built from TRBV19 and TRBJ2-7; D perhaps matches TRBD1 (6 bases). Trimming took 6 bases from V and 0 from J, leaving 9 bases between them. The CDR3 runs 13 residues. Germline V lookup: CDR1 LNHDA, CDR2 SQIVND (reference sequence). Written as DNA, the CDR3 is TGTGCCAGTAGACAGGGAAGCTCCTACGAGCAGTACTTC. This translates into CASRQGSSYEQYF.

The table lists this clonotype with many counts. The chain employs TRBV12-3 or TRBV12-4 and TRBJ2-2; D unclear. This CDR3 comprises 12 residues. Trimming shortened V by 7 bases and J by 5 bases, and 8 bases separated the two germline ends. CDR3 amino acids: CASTHPTGELFF. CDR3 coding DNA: TGTGCCAGCACCCATCCGACCGGGGAGCTGTTTTTT.

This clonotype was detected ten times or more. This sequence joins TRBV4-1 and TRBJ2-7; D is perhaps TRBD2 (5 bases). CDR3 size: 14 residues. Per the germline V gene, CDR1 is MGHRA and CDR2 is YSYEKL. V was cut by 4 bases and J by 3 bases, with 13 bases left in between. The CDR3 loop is CASSLIPGNYEQYF. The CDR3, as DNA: TGCGCCAGCAGCCTTATTCCCGGGAACTACGAGCAGTACTTC.

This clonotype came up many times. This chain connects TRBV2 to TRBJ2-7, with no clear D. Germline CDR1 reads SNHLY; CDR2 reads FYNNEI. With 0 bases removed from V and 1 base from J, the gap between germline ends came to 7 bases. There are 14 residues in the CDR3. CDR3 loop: CASSEAPGSYEQYF. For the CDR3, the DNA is TGTGCCAGCAGTGAAGCCCCTGGGTCCTACGAGCAGTACTTC.

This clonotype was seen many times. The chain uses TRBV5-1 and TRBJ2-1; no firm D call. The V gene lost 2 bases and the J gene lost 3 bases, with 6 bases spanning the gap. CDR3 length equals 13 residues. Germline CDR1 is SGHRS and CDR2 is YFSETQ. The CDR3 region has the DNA TGCGCCAGCAGCTTCGACGGCTACAATGAGCAGTTCTTC. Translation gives CASSFDGYNEQFF.

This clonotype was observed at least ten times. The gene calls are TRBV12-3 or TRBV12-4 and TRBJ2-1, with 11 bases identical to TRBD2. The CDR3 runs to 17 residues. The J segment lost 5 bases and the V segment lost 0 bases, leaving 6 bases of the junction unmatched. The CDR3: CASSLARLAGRHNEQFF. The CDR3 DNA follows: TGTGCCAGCAGTTTAGCCCGACTAGCGGGAAGGCACAATGAGCAGTTCTTC.